Below, one TCR beta chain is given with its context. No antigen is known for it. The sample holds no much larger clone one base away, and base qualities are not on file. The CDR3, cysteine through phenylalanine, is 14 amino acids long. The CDR3 DNA has 42 bases and is translated from base 1. V and J lose 3 bases and 1 base, and a span of 7 bases separates them. The data derive from a study of T-cell memory formation after mild COVID-19 (dated by TCRdb to the early 2020s). Study-wide context: Most TCR sequence clusters were specific to one of the two donors. T-cell clones expanding and contracting after mild COVID-19 in a couple of donors were tracked by longitudinal TCRalpha and TCRbeta repertoire sequencing. The cohort comprised two young, previously healthy adult volunteers, one female and one male. On the study overall, not on this receptor specifically: Only a couple of mild cases were covered in the study, and larger cohorts including severe cases with pre-infection samples were considered necessary. Clones that contracted from day 15 to 85 showed balanced CD4/CD8 phenotypes, whereas a second wave of clones that expanded from day 15 to 37 leaned towards CD4+. SARS-CoV-2 specificity was not confirmed for the second-wave clones peaking on day 37. Contracting CD4+ clones were found mainly in CM and EM memory subsets, while CD8+ clones were enriched in EMRA. Some responding clones were found in pre-infection memory, which suggests that pre-existing cross-reactive memory T cells took part in the SARS-CoV-2 response.

Sequenced using an Illumina NovaSeq 6000. TCRalpha and TCRbeta cDNA libraries were built by 5'RACE with constant-segment primers, adding sample barcodes and unique molecular identifiers. Trizol reagent was used to extract RNA from every sample. Amplification of the libraries took two PCR steps, and the second step added a second sample barcode plus Illumina TruSeq adapters. Sequencing of libraries was performed on an Illumina NovaSeq with 2 x 150 bp paired-end reads. As for the original processing: Demultiplexing of reads and collapsing into UMI-guided consensus sequences were performed with migec v1.2.7. With mixcr v2.1.11, UMI consensuses were aligned to TRA and TRB V and J templates and assembled into clonotypes. Expanded or contracted clonotypes were those called significant by both edgeR and NoisET, with noise models trained on biological replicates. For edgeR calls, a false discovery rate-adjusted p below 0.01 and a log2 fold-change threshold of 1 were applied. As an exploratory analysis of dynamics, PCA with hierarchical clustering was applied to max-normalized trajectories of the 1000 most abundant clonotypes. The CD4 or CD8 phenotype of responding clones was assigned using the separately sequenced CD4+ and CD8+ repertoires. In-frame beta chains were kept once TCRdb had trimmed the public reads at Q25 with fastp and called clones with MiXCR. Rows matching on CDR3 protein sequence are summarized as one entry with the most common DNA and genes. TCRdb's processing, not the authors', yielded these V and J calls. The table for this sample lists 350,000 to 450,000 distinct CDR3 sequences; 24% of them were counted only once. The ten largest clones capture roughly 8.7% of the sample.

PBMCs were isolated by Ficoll-Paque density gradient centrifugation. The clonotype comes from an adult woman who had mild COVID-19 (a few samples of this study predate the infection). The sample titles of this study are shuffled in the database, so cell type and time point are left out; the donor was told from shared clones. Source material: PBMCs or a T cell subset sorted from them (not recorded which). The chain couples TRBV12-3 or TRBV12-4 to TRBJ2-1; the D element could tentatively be TRBD1 or TRBD2, as 5 bases agree for each. The CDR3 amino acid sequence is: CASSFEGSYNEQFF. The sequenced DNA is TGTGCCAGCAGTTTTGAGGGGTCCTACAATGAGCAGTTCTTC.